This TCR beta chain originates from a study of blood T cell repertoires in COVID-19. Comments on this clone: Relative to the germline gene, one junction end is altered; a read error may explain this.

Germline V CDR1 and CDR2: LGHNA, YNFKEQ. The CDR3 consists of 10 residues. The protocol was immunoSEQ multiplex PCR, while the TCRdb copy is restricted to in-frame clones and leaves out a portion. This table has approximately 130,000 clones, approximately 86% appearing once. What was sequenced was peripheral blood. The receptor comes from a woman aged 50 to 60 who had recovered from COVID-19. This chain uses TRBV4-2 with TRBJ1-2; D unclear. CDR3 sequence: CASSQGGFYF. In DNA form, the CDR3 reads TGTGCCAGCAGCCAAGGAGGGTTTTACTTC.